This TCR beta chain was recovered during a study of beta chain features in type 1 diabetes. Sorted CD4+ subsets: naive, central memory, regulatory, stem cell-like memory (CD45RO/CCR7/CD25/CD127/CD95/CD27 panel). The V end lost 6 bases, the J end lost 8 bases, and 11 bases lay between the germline ends. The V gene's germline CDR1 is SGHNT and CDR2 YENEEA. The CDR3 has 13 residues. Concerning this clone: Its antigen is not identified.

Study conclusions and caveats: Since sequencing was performed on cDNA, cells with high TCR expression could be over-represented. A pattern of fewer insertions and more deletions at VDJ junctions was seen in type 1 diabetes patients. Type 1 diabetes patients had TCRB CDR3s that were shorter (moderately but significantly so) in all four CD4+ subsets.

Expressed TCRB transcripts were sequenced, since all the RNA that had been isolated was reverse transcribed. Profiled with immunoSEQ multiplex PCR; TCRdb holds only in-frame clones, not every one. In the table there are hundreds of thousands of clones, roughly 12% of which are singletons. Specimen: naive CD4+ T cells from blood. The chain combines TRBV11-3 with TRBJ1-6; D call uncertain. The sequence was obtained from a man aged 18 to 30 with type 1 diabetes. The DNA of the CDR3 is TGTGCCAGCAGTGCAGAAGTGGATTCACCCCTCCACTTT. Amino acids: CASSAEVDSPLHF.